The sample holds many counts of the clone carrying this T cell receptor beta chain. The data were obtained in a study of neurological immune-mediated disorders. The junction had 6 bases not matched to a gene; V was cut back by 0 bases and J by 5 bases. Germline CDR1 reads SGHRS; CDR2 reads YFSETQ. This CDR3 is built from 16 residues. TCRdb re-derived calls from the 5' RACE reads in MiXCR, one entry per CDR3 protein. This sample has roughly 60,000 distinct CDR3 sequences, with under 4.5% found just once. The clonotype originates from a middle-aged woman with multiple sclerosis. The chain is built from TRBV5-1 and TRBJ2-1; TRBD1 aligns across 9 bases. What was sequenced was CD4+ T cells from blood. CDR3 sequence: CASSLGPGQGHNEQFF. Here the CDR3 DNA reads TGCGCCAGCAGCTTGGGACCGGGACAGGGCCACAATGAGCAGTTCTTC.